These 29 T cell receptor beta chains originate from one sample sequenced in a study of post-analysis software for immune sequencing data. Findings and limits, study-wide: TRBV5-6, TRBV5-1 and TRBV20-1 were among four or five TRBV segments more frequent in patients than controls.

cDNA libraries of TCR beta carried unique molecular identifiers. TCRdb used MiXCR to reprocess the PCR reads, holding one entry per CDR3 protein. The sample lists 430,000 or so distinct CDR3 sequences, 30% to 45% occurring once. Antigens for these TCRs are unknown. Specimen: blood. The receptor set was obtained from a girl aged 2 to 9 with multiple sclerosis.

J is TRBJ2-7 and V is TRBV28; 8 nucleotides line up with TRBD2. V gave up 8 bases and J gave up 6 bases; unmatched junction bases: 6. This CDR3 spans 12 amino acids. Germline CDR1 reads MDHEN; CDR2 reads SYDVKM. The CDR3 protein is CASSGGPSEQYF. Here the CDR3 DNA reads TGTGCCAGCTCGGGAGGGCCGAGCGAGCAGTACTTC.

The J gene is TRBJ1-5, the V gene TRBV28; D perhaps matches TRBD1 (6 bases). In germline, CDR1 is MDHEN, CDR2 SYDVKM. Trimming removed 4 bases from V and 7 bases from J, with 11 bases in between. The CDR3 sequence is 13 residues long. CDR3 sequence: CASSSSGAQPQHF. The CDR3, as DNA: TGTGCCAGCAGTTCCTCAGGGGCCCAGCCCCAGCATTTT.

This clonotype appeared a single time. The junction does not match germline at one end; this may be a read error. The CDR3 DNA is TGTGTCAGCAGTTTGCGGGGGCAGGGTAAGGACGAGCAGTACTTC. Protein: CVSSLRGQGKDEQYF. The J gene is TRBJ2-7, the V gene TRBV12-3 or TRBV12-4; weak D call: TRBD2 (7 bases). The CDR3 has 15 amino acids.

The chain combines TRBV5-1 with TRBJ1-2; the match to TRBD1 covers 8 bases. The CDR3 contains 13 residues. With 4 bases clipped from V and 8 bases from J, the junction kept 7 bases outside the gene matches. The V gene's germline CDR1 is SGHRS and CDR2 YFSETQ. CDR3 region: CASSTGQGNGYTF. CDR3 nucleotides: TGCGCCAGCAGCACCGGACAGGGTAACGGCTACACCTTC. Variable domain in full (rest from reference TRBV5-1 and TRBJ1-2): KAGVTQTPRYLIKTRGQQVTLSCSPISGHRSVSWYQQTPGQGLQFLFEYFSETQRNKGNFPGRFSGRQFSNSRSEMNVSTLELGDSALYLCASSTGQGNGYTFGSGTRLTVV.

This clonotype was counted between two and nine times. The CDR3 sequence is CASSYSNLRAYGYTF. The CDR3 coding sequence is TGTGCCAGCAGTTACTCGAATCTTCGAGCCTATGGCTACACCTTC. This sequence joins TRBV6-6 and TRBJ1-2; D not certain. CDR1 is MNHNY, CDR2 SVGAGI, per germline (reference sequence). The CDR3 runs 15 residues. V gave up 0 bases and J gave up 4 bases, with 12 bases separating them.

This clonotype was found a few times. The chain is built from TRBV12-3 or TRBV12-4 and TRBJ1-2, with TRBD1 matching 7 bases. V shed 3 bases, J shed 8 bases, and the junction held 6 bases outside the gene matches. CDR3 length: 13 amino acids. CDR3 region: CASSFTGEGGYTF. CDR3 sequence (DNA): TGTGCCAGCAGTTTCACAGGGGAGGGGGGCTACACCTTC.

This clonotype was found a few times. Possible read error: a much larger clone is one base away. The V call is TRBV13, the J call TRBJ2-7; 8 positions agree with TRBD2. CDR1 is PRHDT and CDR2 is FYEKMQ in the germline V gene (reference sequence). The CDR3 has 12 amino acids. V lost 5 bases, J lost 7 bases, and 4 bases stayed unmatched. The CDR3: CASSREGNEQYF. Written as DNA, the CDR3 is TGTGCCAGCAGCCGGGAGGGGAATGAGCAGTACTTC.

CDR3 nucleotides: TGTGCCAGCAGCCTGGACAGGGGCAGTTCACCCCTCCACTTT. It is translated as CASSLDRGSSPLHF. V usage is TRBV7-3 and J usage is TRBJ1-6; the match to TRBD1 covers 9 bases. The trim removed 5 bases at V and 9 bases at J, leaving 5 bases unmatched. The CDR3 extends over 14 amino acids. CDR1 and CDR2 from the germline V gene are SGHTA and FQGTGA.

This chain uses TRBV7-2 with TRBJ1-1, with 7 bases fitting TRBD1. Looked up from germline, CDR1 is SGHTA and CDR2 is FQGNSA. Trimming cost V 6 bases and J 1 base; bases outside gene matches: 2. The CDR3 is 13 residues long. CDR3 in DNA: TGTGCCAGCAGGAGGGACAGGAACACTGAAGCTTTCTTT. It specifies CASRRDRNTEAFF.

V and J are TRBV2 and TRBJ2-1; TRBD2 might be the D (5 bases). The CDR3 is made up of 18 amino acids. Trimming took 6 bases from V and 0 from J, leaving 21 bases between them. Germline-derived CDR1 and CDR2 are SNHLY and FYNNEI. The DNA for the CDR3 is TGTGCCAGCAGACAAAACCTAGGGCAGACTATCTCCTACAATGAGCAGTTCTTC. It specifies CASRQNLGQTISYNEQFF.

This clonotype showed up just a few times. CDR3 sequence: CASSLSSASNQPQHF. Written as DNA, the CDR3 is TGTGCCAGCAGCTTATCAAGTGCTAGCAATCAGCCCCAGCATTTT. The genes are TRBV7-6 and TRBJ1-5; D is unclear. Looked up from germline, CDR1 is SGHVS and CDR2 is FNYEAQ. The V gene lost 2 bases and the J gene lost 0 bases, with 8 bases spanning the gap. This CDR3 contains 15 residues.

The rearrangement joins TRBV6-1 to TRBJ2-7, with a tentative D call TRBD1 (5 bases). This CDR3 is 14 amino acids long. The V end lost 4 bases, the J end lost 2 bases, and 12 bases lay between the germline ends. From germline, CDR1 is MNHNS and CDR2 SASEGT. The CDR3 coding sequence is TGTGCCAGCAGTGGATATGCAGGGACCTACGAGCAGTACTTC. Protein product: CASSGYAGTYEQYF.

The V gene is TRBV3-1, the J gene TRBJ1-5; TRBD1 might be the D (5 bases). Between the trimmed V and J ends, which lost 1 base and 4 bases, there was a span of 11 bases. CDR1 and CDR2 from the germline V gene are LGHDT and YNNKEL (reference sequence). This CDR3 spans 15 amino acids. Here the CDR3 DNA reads TGTGCCAGCAGCCAAGCGGGCACAGGTAATCAGCCCCAGCATTTT. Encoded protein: CASSQAGTGNQPQHF. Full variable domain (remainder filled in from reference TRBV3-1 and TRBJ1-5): DTAVSQTPKYLVTQMGNDKSIKCEQNLGHDTMYWYKQDSKKFLKIMFSYNNKELIINETVPNRFSPKSPDKAHLNLHINSLELGDSAVYFCASSQAGTGNQPQHFGDGTRLSIL.

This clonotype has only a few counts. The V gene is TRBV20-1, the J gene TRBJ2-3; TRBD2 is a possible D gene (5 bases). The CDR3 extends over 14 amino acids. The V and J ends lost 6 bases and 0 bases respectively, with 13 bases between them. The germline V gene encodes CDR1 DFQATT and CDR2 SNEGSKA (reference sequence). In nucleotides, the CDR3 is TGCAGTGCCCGACCCTGGACTAGCACAGATACGCAGTATTTT. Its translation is CSARPWTSTDTQYF.

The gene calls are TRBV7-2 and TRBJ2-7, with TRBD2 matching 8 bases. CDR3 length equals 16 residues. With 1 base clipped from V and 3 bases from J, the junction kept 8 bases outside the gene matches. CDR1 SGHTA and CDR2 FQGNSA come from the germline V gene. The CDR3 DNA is TGTGCCAGCAGCTTAGAGTCCGGACTAGCAGTCTACGAGCAGTACTTC. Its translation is CASSLESGLAVYEQYF.

CDR3 sequence: CASSPSLEQAIRLGETQYF. In nucleotides, the CDR3 is TGTGCCAGCAGCCCAAGTCTCGAGCAGGCCATACGATTAGGGGAGACCCAGTACTTC. This chain joins TRBV7-8 and TRBJ2-5; D uncertain. The V end was cut by 5 bases, the J end by 5 bases, with 30 bases between. Germline values: CDR1 SGHVS, CDR2 FQNEAQ. The CDR3 contains 19 residues.

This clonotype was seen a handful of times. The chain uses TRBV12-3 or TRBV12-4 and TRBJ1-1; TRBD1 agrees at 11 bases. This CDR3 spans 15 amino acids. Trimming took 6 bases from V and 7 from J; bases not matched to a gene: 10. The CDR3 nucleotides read TGTGCCAGCAGAAAGTTCCAGGACAGGGGGCATGAAGCTTTCTTT. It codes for CASRKFQDRGHEAFF.

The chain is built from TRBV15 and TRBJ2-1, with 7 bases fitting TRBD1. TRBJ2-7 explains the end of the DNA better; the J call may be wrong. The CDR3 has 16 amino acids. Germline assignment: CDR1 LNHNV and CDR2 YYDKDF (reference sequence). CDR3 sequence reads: CATLPWGTDSYNEQYF. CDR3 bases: TGTGCCACCCTTCCCTGGGGGACAGACTCCTACAATGAGCAGTACTTC.

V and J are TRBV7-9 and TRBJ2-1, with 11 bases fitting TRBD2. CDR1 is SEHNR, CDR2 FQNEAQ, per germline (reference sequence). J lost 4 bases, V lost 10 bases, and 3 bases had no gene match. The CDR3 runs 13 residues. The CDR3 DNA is TGTGCCATGGGGACTAGCGGATACAATGAGCAGTTCTTC. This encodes CAMGTSGYNEQFF.

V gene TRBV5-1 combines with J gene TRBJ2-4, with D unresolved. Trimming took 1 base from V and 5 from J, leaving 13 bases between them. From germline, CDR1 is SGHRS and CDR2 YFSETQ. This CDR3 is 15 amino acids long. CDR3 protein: CASSLFDNYENIQYF. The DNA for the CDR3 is TGCGCCAGCAGCTTGTTTGACAATTACGAAAACATTCAGTACTTC.

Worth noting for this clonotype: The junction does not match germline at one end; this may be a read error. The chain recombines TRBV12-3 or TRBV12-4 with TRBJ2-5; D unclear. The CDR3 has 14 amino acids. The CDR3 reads CASRLVTIQETQYF. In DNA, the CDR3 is TGTGCCAGCAGGTTAGTGACCATCCAAGAGACCCAGTACTTC.

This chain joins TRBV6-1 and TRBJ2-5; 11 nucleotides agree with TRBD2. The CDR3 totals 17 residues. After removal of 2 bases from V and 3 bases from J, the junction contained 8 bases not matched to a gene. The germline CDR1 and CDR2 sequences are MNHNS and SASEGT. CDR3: CASSENSGRGTKETQYF. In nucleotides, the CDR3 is TGTGCCAGCAGTGAAAATAGCGGGAGGGGGACGAAAGAGACCCAGTACTTC.

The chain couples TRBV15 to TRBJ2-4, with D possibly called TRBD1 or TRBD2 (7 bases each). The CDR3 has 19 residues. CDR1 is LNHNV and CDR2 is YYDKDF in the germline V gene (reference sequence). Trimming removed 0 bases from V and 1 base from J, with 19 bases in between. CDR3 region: CATSRDDIWQGGAKNIQYF. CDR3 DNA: TGTGCCACCAGCAGAGATGACATATGGCAGGGGGGGGCCAAAAACATTCAGTACTTC.

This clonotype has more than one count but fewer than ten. The DNA for the CDR3 is TGTGCTAGTGGTTTGGCCGGGACTAGGGGGAAGGATGAGCAGTTCTTC. Encoded protein: CASGLAGTRGKDEQFF. The rearrangement links TRBV12-5 to TRBJ2-1; TRBD2 aligns across 8 bases. With V trimmed by 1 base and J by 8 bases, 10 bases remained unmatched. This CDR3 comprises 16 residues. Germline CDR1 reads LGHNT; CDR2 reads FRNRAP.

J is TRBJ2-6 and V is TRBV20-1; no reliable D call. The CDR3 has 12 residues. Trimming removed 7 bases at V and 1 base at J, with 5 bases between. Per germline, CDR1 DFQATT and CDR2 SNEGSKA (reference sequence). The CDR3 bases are TGCAGTGTCCCGTCTGGGGCCAACGTCCTGACTTTC. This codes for CSVPSGANVLTF.

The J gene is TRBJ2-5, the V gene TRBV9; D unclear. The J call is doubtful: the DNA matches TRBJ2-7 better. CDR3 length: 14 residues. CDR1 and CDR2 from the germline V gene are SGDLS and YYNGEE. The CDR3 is CASSVASPSYEQYF. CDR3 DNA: TGTGCCAGCAGCGTAGCTAGTCCCTCGTACGAGCAGTACTTC.

CDR3 amino acids: CAISRSGVLYNEQFF. The CDR3, as DNA: TGTGCCATCAGCCGCTCAGGGGTACTCTACAATGAGCAGTTCTTC. The chain joins TRBV10-3 to TRBJ2-1, with a possible D match to TRBD1 (6 bases). CDR3 length equals 15 residues. Per germline, CDR1 ENHRY and CDR2 SYGVKD. Trimming removed 6 bases at V and 3 bases at J, with 15 bases between.

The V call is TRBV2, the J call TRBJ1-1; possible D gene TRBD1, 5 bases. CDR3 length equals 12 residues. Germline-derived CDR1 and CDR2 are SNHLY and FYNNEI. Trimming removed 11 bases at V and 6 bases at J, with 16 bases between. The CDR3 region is CAGQGEGPEAFF. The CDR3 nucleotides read TGTGCCGGCCAGGGAGAGGGCCCTGAAGCTTTCTTT. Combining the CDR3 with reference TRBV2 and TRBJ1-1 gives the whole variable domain EPEVTQTPSHQVTQMGQEVILRCVPISNHLYFYWYRQILGQKVEFLVSFYNNEISEKSEIFDDQFSVERPDGSNFTLKIRSTKLEDSAMYFCAGQGEGPEAFFGQGTRLTVV.

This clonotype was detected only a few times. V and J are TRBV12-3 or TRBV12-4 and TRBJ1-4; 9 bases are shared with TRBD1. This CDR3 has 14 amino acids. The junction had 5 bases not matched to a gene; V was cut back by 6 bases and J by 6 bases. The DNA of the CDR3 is TGTGCCAGCAGCCCGGACAGGGGATATGAAAAACTGTTTTTT. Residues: CASSPDRGYEKLFF.